These 30 T cell receptor beta chains originate from one sample sequenced in a study of T cell changes during pregnancy in multiple sclerosis. The protocol was immunoSEQ multiplex PCR, while the TCRdb copy is restricted to in-frame clones and leaves out a portion. The table has under 95,000 clones, about nine tenths seen once. The source material was peripheral blood, sampled in the second trimester of pregnancy. Receptors were obtained from a female donor with multiple sclerosis, enrolled in a pregnancy study.

The V gene is TRBV27, the J gene TRBJ2-1; 11 bases map to TRBD2. This CDR3 comprises 15 residues. J was trimmed by 5 bases and V by 2 bases; bases with no gene match: 2. The germline gives CDR1 MNHEY, CDR2 SMNVEV (reference sequence). The CDR3 spells CASSLLAGGNNEQFF. The CDR3 DNA sequence: TGTGCCAGCAGTTTACTAGCGGGGGGCAACAATGAGCAGTTCTTC.

The chain is built from TRBV5-1 and TRBJ1-3, with 7 bases identical to TRBD1. This CDR3 contains 17 residues. CDR1 and CDR2 from the germline V gene are SGHRS and YFSETQ. V lost 0 bases to trimming and J lost 0 bases; unmatched junction nucleotides: 6. CDR3 sequence reads: CASSLGTGVLSGNTIYF. The CDR3 DNA reads as TGCGCCAGCAGCTTGGGAACAGGGGTGCTCTCTGGAAACACCATATATTTT.

V and J are TRBV11-1 and TRBJ2-7; D perhaps matches TRBD2 (5 bases). The CDR3 contains 15 residues. Germline CDR1 is SGHAT and CDR2 is FQDESV (reference sequence). V was shortened by 1 base and J by 0 bases, with 10 bases between the two germline ends. The CDR3 sequence is CASSLDGLNSYEQYF. DNA for the CDR3: TGTGCCAGCAGCTTAGACGGACTCAACTCCTACGAGCAGTACTTC.

The rearrangement uses TRBV7-2 and TRBJ2-7; D call uncertain. The germline V gene has CDR1 SGHTA and CDR2 FQGNSA. The ends were cut back, 1 base at V and 2 bases at J, with 12 bases in the middle. This CDR3 region has 15 residues. CDR3 DNA sequence: TGTGCCAGCAGCTTAGGGAGTGAGAGTGCCTACGAGCAGTACTTC. Translated: CASSLGSESAYEQYF.

The chain carries TRBV5-1 and TRBJ2-5; D uncertain. V was pared by 1 base and J by 0 bases, with 7 bases between. This CDR3 is built from 14 residues. CDR1 and CDR2 (germline): SGHRS, YFSETQ. In DNA form, the CDR3 reads TGCGCCAGCAGCTTGAACTTGTACCAAGAGACCCAGTACTTC. Protein sequence: CASSLNLYQETQYF.

The gene calls are TRBV7-2 and TRBJ2-4; the match to TRBD2 covers 7 bases. J lost 5 bases, V lost 0 bases, and 1 base had no gene match. Germline-derived CDR1 and CDR2 are SGHTA and FQGNSA. The CDR3 sequence is 14 residues long. The CDR3 coding sequence is TGTGCCAGCAGCTTAGCGGCGGGAGAAAACATTCAGTACTTC. Residues: CASSLAAGENIQYF.

The V call is TRBV27, the J call TRBJ2-2, with a possible D match to TRBD1 (5 bases). V gave up 3 bases and J gave up 5 bases, with 13 bases separating them. The germline gives CDR1 MNHEY, CDR2 SMNVEV (reference sequence). This CDR3 is built from 15 residues. The CDR3 DNA reads TGTGCCAGCAGTTTCTTTGCTCAGGGTACCGGGGAGCTGTTTTTT. Its protein is CASSFFAQGTGELFF.

J is TRBJ1-4 and V is TRBV5-5, with 8 bases fitting TRBD1. V lost 2 bases, J lost 3 bases, and 6 bases stayed unmatched. The CDR3 extends over 16 amino acids. Germline CDR1 and CDR2: SGHKS and YYEKEE (reference sequence). The CDR3 DNA is TGTGCCAGCAGCTTATATCCGGGACAGGCTAATGAAAAACTGTTTTTT. Translation: CASSLYPGQANEKLFF.

The chain carries TRBV18 and TRBJ1-3; D ambiguous. Trimming removed 1 base at V and 4 bases at J, with 8 bases between. Germline values: CDR1 KGHSH, CDR2 LQKENI. The CDR3 is made up of 14 amino acids. CDR3 sequence reads: CASSPRAEGNTIYF. The CDR3 region has the DNA TGTGCCAGCTCACCACGGGCAGAAGGAAACACCATATATTTT.

The J gene is TRBJ2-7, the V gene TRBV7-9; 7 bases line up with TRBD1. Germline CDR1 reads SEHNR; CDR2 reads FQNEAQ (reference sequence). The length of the CDR3 is 13 residues. The junction had 3 bases not matched to a gene; V was cut back by 1 base and J by 6 bases. CDR3 residues: CASSLGAGGEQYF. DNA for the CDR3: TGTGCCAGCAGCTTAGGGGCAGGGGGCGAGCAGTACTTC.

This chain joins TRBV7-9 and TRBJ2-7; 7 nucleotides agree with TRBD1. Trimming cost V 5 bases and J 2 bases; bases outside gene matches: 9. The germline V gene encodes CDR1 SEHNR and CDR2 FQNEAQ (reference sequence). The CDR3 consists of 15 residues. CDR3 sequence: CASSHTGQLTYEQYF. In DNA, the CDR3 is TGTGCCAGCAGCCATACGGGACAGCTGACCTACGAGCAGTACTTC.

The V and J genes are TRBV6-5 and TRBJ1-1; 7 nucleotides agree with TRBD1. With V trimmed by 4 bases and J by 4 bases, 9 bases remained unmatched. Germline values: CDR1 MNHEY, CDR2 SVGAGI. CDR3 length: 15 residues. The CDR3 DNA reads as TGTGCCAGCAGTTTAAACAGGGGATTCGGCACTGAAGCTTTCTTT. Amino acid sequence: CASSLNRGFGTEAFF.

The J gene is TRBJ2-2, the V gene TRBV19; 9 positions match TRBD1. CDR1 and CDR2 from the germline V gene are LNHDA and SQIVND (reference sequence). Trimming took 6 bases from V and 4 from J; bases not matched to a gene: 3. The CDR3 is 14 residues long. CDR3 DNA: TGTGCCAGTAGGGGACAGGGATTCACCGGGGAGCTGTTTTTT. It yields the protein CASRGQGFTGELFF. Full variable domain (rest looked up from reference TRBV19 and TRBJ2-2): DGGITQSPKYLFRKEGQNVTLSCEQNLNHDAMYWYRQDPGQGLRLIYYSQIVNDFQKGDIAEGYSVSREKKESFPLTVTSAQKNPTAFYLCASRGQGFTGELFFGEGSRLTVL.

V usage is TRBV7-2 and J usage is TRBJ2-3; 7 positions match TRBD2. This CDR3 has 16 amino acids. After removal of 5 bases from V and 1 base from J, the junction contained 9 bases not matched to a gene. Per germline, CDR1 SGHTA and CDR2 FQGNSA. CDR3 bases: TGTGCCAGCAGCCCCCGTCCTCTAGCGGGCACAGATACGCAGTATTTT. Its protein is CASSPRPLAGTDTQYF.

The rearrangement joins TRBV6-6 to TRBJ2-2; perhaps TRBD2 as D (5 bases). The CDR3 is made up of 15 amino acids. V was trimmed by 6 bases and J by 0 bases, leaving 11 bases between them. CDR1 and CDR2 from the germline V gene are MNHNY and SVGAGI (reference sequence). The CDR3 is CASSIKGANTGELFF. CDR3 nucleotide sequence: TGTGCCAGCAGCATTAAGGGAGCGAACACCGGGGAGCTGTTTTTT.

This sequence joins TRBV19 and TRBJ2-7, with 13 bases identical to TRBD2. V shed 5 bases and J 2 bases; nucleotides not matched to a gene: 6. Germline CDR1 and CDR2: LNHDA and SQIVND (reference sequence). The CDR3 totals 16 residues. Here the CDR3 DNA reads TGTGCCAGTAGTTTCCAACTAGCGGGAGGGCCCTACGAGCAGTACTTC. Translation gives CASSFQLAGGPYEQYF.

The chain uses TRBV6-5 and TRBJ2-3, with 7 bases fitting TRBD1. This CDR3 comprises 13 residues. V shed 8 bases and J 6 bases; nucleotides not matched to a gene: 8. Looked up from germline, CDR1 is MNHEY and CDR2 is SVGAGI. CDR3 in amino acids: CASGQASGDTQYF. CDR3 nucleotide sequence: TGTGCCAGCGGACAGGCCTCCGGGGATACGCAGTATTTT.

This clone has just a few counts. The V and J genes are TRBV4-2 and TRBJ1-1, with a tentative D call TRBD1 (5 bases). CDR3 length: 15 residues. CDR1 and CDR2 (germline): LGHNA, YNFKEQ. V was cut by 0 bases and J by 0 bases, with 8 bases left in between. The CDR3 region is CASSQEGGVNTEAFF. The CDR3 DNA follows: TGTGCCAGCAGCCAAGAGGGGGGTGTGAACACTGAAGCTTTCTTT.

The gene calls are TRBV27 and TRBJ2-3, with D perhaps TRBD2 (6 bases). The CDR3 length is 16 residues. Germline V gives CDR1 MNHEY, CDR2 SMNVEV (reference sequence). V lost 5 bases and J 1 base, leaving 16 bases between the germline ends. The CDR3 coding sequence is TGTGCCAGCAGTCACAGAGCGGGTCTTGGCACAGATACGCAGTATTTT. Its translation is CASSHRAGLGTDTQYF.

The rearrangement links TRBV7-9 to TRBJ1-5; the match to TRBD1 covers 9 bases. From germline, CDR1 is SEHNR and CDR2 FQNEAQ (reference sequence). The J segment lost 7 bases and the V segment lost 2 bases, leaving 12 bases of the junction unmatched. This CDR3 has 17 residues. The CDR3 protein is CASSLSKGQGFGQPQHF. As DNA, the CDR3 is TGTGCCAGCAGCTTATCAAAGGGACAGGGTTTTGGCCAGCCCCAGCATTTT. The full variable domain, in which reference TRBV7-9 and TRBJ1-5 provide the parts outside the CDR3, is DTGVSQNPRHKITKRGQNVTFRCDPISEHNRLYWYRQTLGQGPEFLTYFQNEAQLEKSRLLSDRFSAERPKGSFSTLEIQRTEQGDSAMYLCASSLSKGQGFGQPQHFGDGTRLSIL.

The genes are TRBV9 and TRBJ2-1; 9 positions agree with TRBD2. Germline lookup yields CDR1 SGDLS and CDR2 YYNGEE. CDR3 size: 16 residues. V lost 0 bases to trimming and J lost 4 bases; unmatched junction nucleotides: 5. This CDR3 reads CASSVGASGKYNEQFF. CDR3 coding DNA: TGTGCCAGCAGCGTAGGGGCTAGCGGGAAATACAATGAGCAGTTCTTC.

This sequence joins TRBV5-1 and TRBJ2-5; 7 bases map to TRBD1. V lost 8 bases and J lost 1; bases outside the gene matches: 5. Germline loops: CDR1 SGHRS, CDR2 YFSETQ. The CDR3 loop spans 13 amino acids. This CDR3 is CASDAGGQETQYF. The CDR3 nucleotides are TGCGCCAGTGATGCAGGGGGCCAAGAGACCCAGTACTTC.

The chain has TRBV9 and TRBJ2-4, with TRBD1 matching 10 bases. The ends lost 3 bases at V and 1 base at J; junction bases unmatched: 1. CDR1 is SGDLS and CDR2 is YYNGEE in the germline V gene. This CDR3 contains 15 residues. In DNA, the CDR3 is TGTGCCAGCAGCGAGGGACAGGGGGCCAAAAACATTCAGTACTTC. This codes for CASSEGQGAKNIQYF. The entire variable domain, with the rest obtained from reference TRBV9 and TRBJ2-4, is as follows: DSGVTQTPKHLITATGQRVTLRCSPRSGDLSVYWYQQSLDQGLQFLIQYYNGEERAKGNILERFSAQQFPDLHSELNLSSLELGDSALYFCASSEGQGAKNIQYFGAGTRLSVL.

The chain is built from TRBV4-3 and TRBJ2-3; weak D call: TRBD2 (5 bases). The germline V gene has CDR1 LGHNA and CDR2 YSLEER. The V and J ends lost 4 bases and 1 base respectively, with 15 bases between them. The CDR3 has 16 amino acids. The CDR3 protein is CASSLSPGVGTDTQYF. The CDR3 DNA follows: TGCGCCAGCAGCCTTAGCCCCGGGGTTGGCACAGATACGCAGTATTTT.

This chain joins TRBV9 and TRBJ2-7, with 7 bases fitting TRBD1. Looked up from germline, CDR1 is SGDLS and CDR2 is YYNGEE. The CDR3 runs to 15 residues. V lost 4 bases to trimming and J lost 0 bases; unmatched junction nucleotides: 7. The CDR3 is CASSSEGDSSYEQYF. CDR3 DNA sequence: TGTGCCAGCAGCTCAGAGGGGGACAGCTCCTACGAGCAGTACTTC.

The chain has TRBV6-4 and TRBJ2-7, with 8 bases lining up with TRBD2. Germline loops: CDR1 MRHNA, CDR2 SNTAGT. Trimming cost V 3 bases and J 0 bases; bases outside gene matches: 4. The CDR3 spans 15 residues. The CDR3 protein is CASSEIAGSSYEQYF. CDR3 bases: TGTGCCAGCAGTGAGATAGCGGGGTCCTCCTACGAGCAGTACTTC.

The gene calls are TRBV28 and TRBJ2-7; 7 bases map to TRBD2. Germline V CDR1 and CDR2: MDHEN, SYDVKM. This CDR3 is 16 amino acids long. J gave up 0 bases and V 8 bases, and 13 bases lay outside the gene matches. The CDR3 loop reads CASAFRLAAPSYEQYF. The CDR3 DNA reads TGTGCCAGCGCCTTTAGGCTAGCGGCACCCTCCTACGAGCAGTACTTC.

The chain uses TRBV19 and TRBJ1-1; 7 nucleotides agree with TRBD1. CDR3 size: 14 residues. Germline trimming cut 8 bases from V and 2 bases from J; bases unmatched to any gene: 8. The germline V gene has CDR1 LNHDA and CDR2 SQIVND (reference sequence). CDR3 sequence: CASSSGTANTEAFF. The CDR3 bases are TGTGCCAGTTCATCCGGGACAGCCAACACTGAAGCTTTCTTT.

The rearrangement joins TRBV10-3 to TRBJ2-5, with D possibly matching TRBD2 (6 bases). Trimming shortened V by 3 bases and J by 5 bases, and 10 bases separated the two germline ends. The CDR3 is made up of 13 amino acids. Germline CDR1 reads ENHRY; CDR2 reads SYGVKD. CDR3 region: CAISDGSRETQYF. The CDR3 coding sequence is TGTGCCATCAGTGACGGGAGTCGGGAGACCCAGTACTTC.

V usage is TRBV15 and J usage is TRBJ1-2; TRBD1 matches at 10 bases. This CDR3 is 18 amino acids long. Germline CDR1 and CDR2: LNHNV and YYDKDF (reference sequence). The V and J ends lost 6 bases and 4 bases, in that order; junction bases with no gene match: 17. Here the CDR3 reads CATRDPRTGGGGSYGYTF. The CDR3 DNA reads as TGTGCCACCAGAGACCCCAGGACAGGGGGTGGTGGGAGCTATGGCTACACCTTC.